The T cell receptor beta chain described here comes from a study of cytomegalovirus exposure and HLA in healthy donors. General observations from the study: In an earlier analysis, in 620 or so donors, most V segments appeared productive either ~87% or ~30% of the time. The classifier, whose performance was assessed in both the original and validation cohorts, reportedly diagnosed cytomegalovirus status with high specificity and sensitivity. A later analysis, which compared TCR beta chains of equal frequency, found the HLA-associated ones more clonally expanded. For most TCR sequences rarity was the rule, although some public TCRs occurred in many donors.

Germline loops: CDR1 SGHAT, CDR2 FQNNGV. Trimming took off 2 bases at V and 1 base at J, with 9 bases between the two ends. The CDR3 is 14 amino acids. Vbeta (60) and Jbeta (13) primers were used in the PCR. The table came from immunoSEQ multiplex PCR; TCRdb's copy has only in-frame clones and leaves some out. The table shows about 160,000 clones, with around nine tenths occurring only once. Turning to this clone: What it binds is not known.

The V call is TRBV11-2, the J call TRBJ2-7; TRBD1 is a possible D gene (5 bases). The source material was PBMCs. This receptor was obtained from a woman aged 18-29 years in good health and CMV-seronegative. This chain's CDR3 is CASSLRKGSYEQYF. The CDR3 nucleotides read TGTGCCAGCAGCTTACGCAAGGGGTCCTACGAGCAGTACTTC. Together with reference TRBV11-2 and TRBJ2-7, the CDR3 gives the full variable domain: EAGVAQSPRYKIIEKRQSVAFWCNPISGHATLYWYQQILGQGPKLLIQFQNNGVVDDSQLPKDRFSAERLKGVDSTLKIQPAKLEDSAVYLCASSLRKGSYEQYFGPGTRLTVT.